This section outlines one T cell receptor beta chain sequence together with its context. Antigen specificity is unknown. TCRdb redid the calling of the 5' RACE reads with MiXCR, one entry per CDR3 protein. The sample holds fewer than 250,000 distinct CDR3 sequences; approximately 9% are singletons and the top ten take 4.5% to 5.5%. Germline CDR1 SGHAT, CDR2 FQNNGV. This CDR3 spans 12 amino acids. Trimming took off 6 bases at V and 5 bases at J, with 10 bases between the two ends. This entry is derived from a study of identical twins. Study observations and caveats: Invariant MAIT and iNKT cells may have partly biased zero-insertion analyses. There were fewer insertions in abundant cord blood beta clonotypes, but memory repertoires showed no such pattern. Researchers reported excess low generation probability among twin-shared out-of-frame alpha sequences. Conclusions came from cross-sectional statistical analysis, not from following the same donors.

This chain links TRBV11-2 with TRBJ1-2; a possible D gene is TRBD1 (6 bases). The clonotype originates from a young woman in good health. The sample taken for sequencing was memory (CD45RO+) T cells sorted from blood. Here the CDR3 reads CASSRGGYGYTF. Written as DNA, the CDR3 is TGTGCCAGCAGTCGAGGGGGGTATGGCTACACCTTC.